This TCR beta chain was documented in a study of T cells in Graves' hyperthyroidism and ophthalmopathy. This clonotype appeared many times. Its antigen is undetermined. Study findings and constraints: The model predicted ophthalmopathy a median around 6 months before onset.

Uncontrolled infection, other autoimmune disease, pregnancy or lactation led to exclusion. PBMCs were obtained from under 13 ml fresh peripheral blood. Germline lookup yields CDR1 MNHEY and CDR2 SMNVEV (reference sequence). V lost 7 bases and J 4 bases, leaving 14 bases between the germline ends. The CDR3 contains 14 residues. There were TCR beta CDR3 regions amplified from RNA transcripts. HTBI primers were employed in a first-round RT-PCR of the TCR CDR3. TCRdb fed the multiplex PCR reads into MiXCR, producing one record per CDR3 protein. The sample yields a few hundred thousand distinct CDR3 sequences, about 16% seen once.

The clonotype originates from a woman younger than 45 with Graves' ophthalmopathy. Sequencing was performed on blood. The V call is TRBV27, the J call TRBJ2-1; tentative D call: TRBD2 (6 bases). In nucleotides, the CDR3 is TGTGCCAGCACCCCGGCGGGAATTTACAATGAGCAGTTCTTC. Protein: CASTPAGIYNEQFF.